This TCR beta chain comes out of a study of T cells expressing NK-cell markers. Findings and caveats of the study: Whether the expanded NKG2C+ T cell clones recognized HCMV remained unclear.

The CDR3 extends over 16 amino acids. TCRdb processed the 5' RACE reads again and assigns one entry to each CDR3 protein, with no DNA. The sample shows about 170,000 distinct CDR3 sequences, and roughly 21% sits with its ten largest clones. Points on this clonotype: Its antigen is unknown.

The rearrangement uses TRBV21-1 and TRBJ2-5; absent DNA, TCRdb's TRBD1 call cannot be checked. TRBV21-1 is a known pseudogene. The material sequenced was blood T cells: a sorted CD56 or NKG2C T cell subset, CD4+ or CD8+ T cells, or bulk PBMC T cells (not recorded which). The sequence derives from a man aged 18 to 70 in good health. CDR3 amino acids: CASKPRPDRGRETQYF.